This T cell receptor beta chain was captured in a study of cytomegalovirus exposure and HLA in healthy donors. Study overall: HLA-typed donors contributed 65 million to 85 million unique TCRs, which were held in an early data release. Study-level points and caveats: Investigators reported approximately 170 TCR beta chains as tied to cytomegalovirus. Information on immune exposure was restricted to one variable (CMV serostatus).

Donors had nominal health at sampling but likely had unrecorded immune exposures. In regard to this clone: Its target is unknown.

Germline CDR1 reads LGHNT; CDR2 reads FRNRAP. The V and J ends lost 1 base and 9 bases respectively, with 10 bases between them. The CDR3 has 13 amino acids. The primer mix had 60 Vbeta and 13 Jbeta primers. Assay used: immunoSEQ multiplex PCR; TCRdb lists only in-frame clones, some missing. The sample has under 200,000 clones, roughly 85% seen once. This rearrangement joins TRBV12-5 to TRBJ1-5; D unresolved. The TCR originated in a woman aged 40-49 years in good health and CMV-seronegative. The sequenced sample consisted of PBMCs. CDR3 DNA sequence: TGTGCTAGTGGTTTGGGTCGGGGTCGGCCCCAGCATTTT. Its protein is CASGLGRGRPQHF.